This T cell receptor beta chain comes out of a study of vaccination effects on CD4 cells after COVID-19. Scientists isolated CD4+ T cells after a roughly 9-day culture period ended. Each participant was administered two doses of either the BNT162b2 or the mRNA-1273 vaccine. Germline lookup yields CDR1 MNHEY and CDR2 SVGAGI. The CDR3 loop spans 14 amino acids. Unmatched junction bases numbered 5, after V lost 7 bases and J lost 2 bases. In this sample, this clone turned up once. Its antigen remains unidentified. The repertoire was sequenced with immunoSEQ multiplex PCR; TCRdb's copy has only in-frame clones and lacks some. The sample gives tens of thousands of clones, roughly four fifths of which show up once; about 2.5% is in the top ten.

The source is a human donor who received a COVID-19 vaccine. The specimen comprised CD4+ T cells from PBMCs cultured without peptide, sampled after COVID-19 vaccination. This chain links TRBV6-5 with TRBJ2-3, with 8 nucleotides matching TRBD2. CDR3 protein: CASKYSGTTDTQYF. CDR3 coding DNA: TGTGCCAGCAAATATAGCGGGACCACAGATACGCAGTATTTT.